This T cell receptor beta chain was captured by sequencing in a study of T cell responses to AZD1222 COVID-19 vaccine (dated by TCRdb to 2020 to 2023). With regard to the full study: AZD1222 recipients whose second dose came at about 4 weeks and those whose second dose came at about 12 weeks were combined into one group, since spike-specific TCR depth and breadth did not differ between the two schedules. TCR sequencing was performed for about 250 trial participants, of whom 200 to 210 were given two doses of AZD1222 and around 25 were given two doses of MenACWY control vaccine. Enrollment into the trials was organized by age into subgroups of 18-55, 56-69 and 70-plus years, and those subgroups contained around 150, 28 and 57 TCR-sequenced participants, respectively. The full study reports these points: The 56-69-year group was small, and its depth increase did not reach significance, likely because of low power. Conclusions about previously exposed vaccinees are limited, since just a handful of AZD1222 recipients were seropositive for SARS-CoV-2 at baseline. Reportedly, close to half of the unique spike-specific TCRs recognized epitopes lying outside the regions that are mutated in the B.1.351 and B.1.1.7 variants. Participants were mostly white British, with more females than males. The authors suggested clonal diversity may have been underestimated. A significant rise in spike-specific TCR breadth and depth was observed after two AZD1222 doses relative to day 0 and relative to MenACWY recipients. Because no day 14 peak-response samples were available, the repertoires could be characterized only after the peak T cell response. CD4 TCRs associated with the vaccine covered the entire spike protein, and the dominant responses were in regions 160-218 and 743-854.

The cysteine opens and the phenylalanine closes a CDR3 of 20 amino acids. The DNA shown is the 60-base CDR3, in frame from base 1. This clone was observed a few times. Its antigen remains unidentified. No base quality information exists; no much larger clone differs at one position. The sample's time point label, decoded: baseline before first vaccination. The vaccinee samples were drawn from two UK trials, COV001 and COV002, one of which was a single-blind randomized controlled phase 2/3 trial testing AZD1222 (ChAdOx1 nCoV-19) in healthy adults. For TCRbeta chain sequencing, PBMC samples were collected from trial participants at day 0 and at day 28 after the second dose. The CDR3 regions of human TCRbeta chains were analyzed by immunosequencing. In the source study's methods: Repertoire TCRs were checked for matches against a reference library of SARS-CoV-2-specific TCRs that had been generated using the MIRA antigen-specificity platform. Breadth was defined as the fraction of unique TCRs that were SARS-CoV-2-associated. Depth was defined as the fraction of total T cells that were SARS-CoV-2-associated. Using the MIRA data, each spike-specific TCR was assigned both to the spike region to which the TCR was reactive and to a CD4 or CD8 class. Log10-transformed breadth and depth values were compared by one-way ANOVA with Sidak's multiple comparisons tests. In TCRdb, the immuneACCESS table is reduced to in-frame sequences with V and J assigned. These tables do not hold every clone; where another copy was compared, an unresolved V gene accounts for under half, and the others remain unexplained. The D gene and trimming were derived from the DNA, and the V and J assignments and clone size from that table. The sample profile shows approximately 110,000 clones; approximately 85% of them were found once. Of the sample, approximately 6.6% falls within the top ten clones.

This receptor was obtained from an adult in good health. Rearrangement joined TRBV21-1 to TRBJ2-3; the table assigns TRBD2, which was not confirmed against the DNA. TRBV21-1 is reported as a pseudogene. Sequenced here: peripheral blood, sampled on day 0 of AZD1222 vaccination. The CDR3 here reads CASSKALGVAGAPVTDTQYF. The nucleotide sequence is given as TGTGCCAGCAGCAAAGCTCTGGGGGTAGCGGGGGCCCCAGTCACAGATACGCAGTATTTT.